This paragraph covers one TCR beta chain sequence. These data originate in a study of blood T cell repertoires in COVID-19. Study in general: The United States, Italy and Spain were the sources of the acute and convalescent COVID-19 samples.

Original data processing: Scientists estimated how many nucleated cells there were by amplifying reference gene primers. Assay used: immunoSEQ multiplex PCR; TCRdb lists only in-frame clones, some missing. V and J calls and clone size are as listed in that table; D and trimming were resolved from the DNA. Of over 200,000 clones in the sample, about 85% were seen once. CDR1 and CDR2 (germline): LGHNA, YNFKEQ. The CDR3 consists of 17 residues. After removal of 0 bases from V and 5 bases from J, the junction contained 9 bases not matched to a gene. Sequencing was done on a sample of peripheral blood. The V call is TRBV4-2, the J call TRBJ2-2; 7 bases are a match to TRBD2. This TCR was sampled from a woman under 30 who had recovered from COVID-19. CDR3 sequence (DNA): TGTGCCAGCAGCCAAGATTATGAGGGAGGGATTACCGGGGAGCTGTTTTTT. It translates to CASSQDYEGGITGELFF.